The clone carrying this T cell receptor (beta chain) was seen only a few times. Its antigen is unidentified. This CDR3 comprises 15 residues. Germline V lookup: CDR1 SGHRS, CDR2 YFSETQ. Trimming pared 0 bases from V and 6 bases from J, leaving 13 bases between. This specimen comes from a study of T cells in Graves' hyperthyroidism and ophthalmopathy. Using RNA transcripts as the source, TCR beta CDR3 regions were amplified. An initial round of RT-PCR targeting the TCR CDR3 relied on the HTBI primer set. MiXCR was run by TCRdb on the multiplex PCR reads, yielding one entry per CDR3 protein. The data contain 400,000 to 550,000 distinct CDR3 sequences, approximately 15% of them singletons. Study-wide findings and caveats: Ophthalmopathy prediction by the model preceded onset by a median roughly 6 months.

The chain recombines TRBV5-1 with TRBJ2-1; D possibly matches TRBD1 or TRBD2 (5 bases each). Sequencing used blood. This TCR was sampled from a woman between 18 and 30 years old with Graves' hyperthyroidism. CDR3 amino acids: CASSLEGPRGNEQFF. The CDR3 DNA sequence: TGCGCCAGCAGCTTGGAGGGACCTCGGGGCAATGAGCAGTTCTTC.